This T cell receptor beta chain came from a study of T cells in Graves' hyperthyroidism and ophthalmopathy (dated 2019 in TCRdb). In the study overall: Peripheral blood was collected at initial diagnosis, before any treatment. TCR V-J signatures able to tell the groups apart were searched for in a discovery cohort of more than 90 patients, of whom 43 had Graves' ophthalmopathy and about 60 had stable Graves' hyperthyroidism. Prospective prediction of ophthalmopathy was tested in an independent validation cohort of fewer than 20 hyperthyroidism patients and some 17 patients who later progressed to ophthalmopathy. The 100 or so discovery patients were divided at random into training and test sets in a 7:3 ratio. Thyroid tissue and blood T-cell repertoires from several Graves' hyperthyroidism patients were also compared in the study. Following sampling, methimazole starting at 30 mg daily was given to hyperthyroidism patients, and high-dose intravenous methylprednisolone was given to ophthalmopathy patients. The paper describes TCR Vbeta CDR3 sequencing of 120 to 150 peripheral blood samples, made up of around 41 ophthalmopathy patients, around 78 hyperthyroidism patients and roughly 17 progressor patients. Here is what the overall study found, with its caveats: No statistical method was used to fix the sample size in advance, and group allocation was not hidden from the investigators. A model built on a 13 V-J signature distinguished ophthalmopathy from stable hyperthyroidism, reaching 87.88% sensitivity and about 81% specificity in cross-validation and 80%/75% in testing. Blood samples also contained most of the expanded thyroid clonotypes (frequency above 0.001), which suggests that blood repertoires may reflect thyroid immune responses. In validation, the model predicted progression to ophthalmopathy a median of around 6.5 months before onset, with over 60% sensitivity and 72.22% specificity.

This clonotype was seen at least ten times. It has no known antigen specificity. Base-call qualities are not available, and no considerably larger clone is one nucleotide away. The trim is 2 bases for V and 9 bases for J, with a gap of 11 bases between the germline ends. CDR1 and CDR2, per the germline V gene (reference sequence), are LNHDA and SQIVND. The CDR3 measures 13 amino acids from cysteine to phenylalanine. Just CDR3 DNA is preserved here, 39 bases in frame from base 1. The TCR beta CDR3 regions were amplified from RNA transcripts. The first round of RT-PCR for the TCR CDR3 was performed with the HTBI primer set and the Qiagen OneStep RT-PCR kit. A second multiplex PCR round built the libraries, followed by size selection and purification. Sequencing of the libraries was done on an Illumina HiSeq2000 using paired-end 100 bp reads. From the authors' description of their analysis: Raw data were processed with SOAPnuke, discarding reads with adapters, uncalled bases, mean Phred below 15, or no exact constant-primer or identifier match. High-quality paired reads were merged with COPE v1.2.5, and unique nucleotide sequences were defined as clonotypes. MiTCR v1.1 was used to align clonotypes to the IMGT TRBV, TRBD and TRBJ reference segments. The analysis was restricted to V-J combinations with a frequency above 0.0001, which together covered 99.2% of the repertoires. A TCS score was defined as the ratio of F50 (clonal expansion) to E x V (chaos), with BLOSUM62-based TCRdist applied between CDR3 peptides within each V-J. Welch's t-statistics and random forest reduced roughly 540 V-J features to roughly 13, which were used in a naive Bayes classifier (R e1071). TCRdb trimmed public reads at Q25 via fastp, called clones via MiXCR and kept in-frame beta chains. Each CDR3 protein appears once, grouped with its most common genes and DNA. These V and J calls rely on TCRdb rather than the paper's analysis. The table for this sample lists 150,000 to 200,000 distinct CDR3 sequences; approximately 15% of them were counted only once. The ten most abundant clones make up roughly 30% of the sample.

A patient counted as having stable Graves' hyperthyroidism if no progression to ophthalmopathy occurred over 18 months of follow-up. Hyperthyroidism patients were aged 18 to 65 years and newly diagnosed, with disease duration of less than 2 months. Patients with uncontrolled infections, other autoimmune diseases, pregnancy or lactation were excluded. Diagnoses were established on the basis of clinical symptoms, serum thyroxine and TRAb, thyroid ultrasound, and orbital computed tomography. PBMCs were separated from 8 to 10 ml of fresh peripheral blood using Ficoll-Paque density gradient centrifugation. Total RNA was extracted using Trizol reagent, and RNA quality was assessed on an Agilent 2100 Bioanalyzer.

This TCR was recovered from a woman aged 45-65 years with Graves' hyperthyroidism. The chain uses TRBV19 and TRBJ1-5; a tentative D match to TRBD1 spans 6 bases. Sample: blood. The nucleotides read TGTGCCAGTAGTATACAGGGGCCCCGGCCCCAGCATTTT. It is translated as CASSIQGPRPQHF.